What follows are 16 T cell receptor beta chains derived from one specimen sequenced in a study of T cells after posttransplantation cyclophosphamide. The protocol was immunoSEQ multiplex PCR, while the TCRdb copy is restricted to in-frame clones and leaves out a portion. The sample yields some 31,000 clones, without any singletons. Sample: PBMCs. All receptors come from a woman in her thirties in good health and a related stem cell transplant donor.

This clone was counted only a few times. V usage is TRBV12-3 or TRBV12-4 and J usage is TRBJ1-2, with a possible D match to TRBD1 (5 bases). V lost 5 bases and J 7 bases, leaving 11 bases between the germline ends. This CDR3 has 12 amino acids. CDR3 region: CASSPQGSGYTF. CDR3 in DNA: TGTGCCAGCAGTCCCCAGGGCTCTGGCTACACCTTC.

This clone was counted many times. In DNA form, the CDR3 reads TGTGCCAGCAGTTTCCGAGGACAGGGCCGCAATCAGCCCCAGCATTTT. This sequence encodes CASSFRGQGRNQPQHF. This rearrangement joins TRBV28 to TRBJ1-5; the match to TRBD1 covers 8 bases. The CDR3 runs to 16 residues. Per germline, CDR1 MDHEN and CDR2 SYDVKM. J lost 2 bases, V lost 3 bases, and 6 bases had no gene match.

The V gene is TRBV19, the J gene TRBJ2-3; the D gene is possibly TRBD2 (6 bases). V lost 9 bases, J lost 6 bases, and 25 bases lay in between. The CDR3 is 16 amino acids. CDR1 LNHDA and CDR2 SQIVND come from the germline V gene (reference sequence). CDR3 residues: CASERGRGSSTDTQYF. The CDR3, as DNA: TGTGCCAGCGAACGGGGGAGAGGGTCTTCTACCGATACGCAGTATTTT.

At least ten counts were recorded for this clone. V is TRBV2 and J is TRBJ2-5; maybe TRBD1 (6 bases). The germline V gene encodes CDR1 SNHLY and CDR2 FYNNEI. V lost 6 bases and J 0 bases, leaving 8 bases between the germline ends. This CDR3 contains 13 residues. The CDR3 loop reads CASSGQNQETQYF. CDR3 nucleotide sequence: TGTGCCAGCAGCGGACAGAACCAAGAGACCCAGTACTTC.

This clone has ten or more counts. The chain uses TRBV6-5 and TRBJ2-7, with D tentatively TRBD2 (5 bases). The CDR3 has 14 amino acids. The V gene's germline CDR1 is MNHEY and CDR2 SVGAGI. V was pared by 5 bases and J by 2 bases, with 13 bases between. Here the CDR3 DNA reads TGTGCCAGCAGTAGAGGGTCTAATACCTACGAGCAGTACTTC. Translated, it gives CASSRGSNTYEQYF.

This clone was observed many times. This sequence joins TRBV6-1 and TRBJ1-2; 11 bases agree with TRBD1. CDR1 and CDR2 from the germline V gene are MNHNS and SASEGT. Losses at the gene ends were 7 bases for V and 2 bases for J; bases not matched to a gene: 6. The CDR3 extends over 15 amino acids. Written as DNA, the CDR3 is TGTGCCAGCACGCCCCGGACAGGGGGCAACTATGGCTACACCTTC. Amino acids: CASTPRTGGNYGYTF.

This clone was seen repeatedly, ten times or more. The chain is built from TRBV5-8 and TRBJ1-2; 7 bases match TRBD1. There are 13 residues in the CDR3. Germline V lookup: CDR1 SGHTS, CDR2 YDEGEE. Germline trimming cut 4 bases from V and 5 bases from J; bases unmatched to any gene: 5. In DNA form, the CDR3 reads TGTGCCAGCAGCCTGGGACAGATATATGGCTACACCTTC. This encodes CASSLGQIYGYTF.

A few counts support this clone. The CDR3 region has the DNA TGCGCCAGCAGCGGGGGGAACATCTATGGCTACACCTTC. Translated: CASSGGNIYGYTF. V is TRBV5-1 and J is TRBJ1-2; possibly TRBD1 for D (5 bases). CDR1 is SGHRS and CDR2 is YFSETQ in the germline V gene. This CDR3 comprises 13 residues. The V gene lost 4 bases and the J gene lost 4 bases, with 11 bases spanning the gap.

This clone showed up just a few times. The CDR3 is CASSPLRASTDTQYF. CDR3 coding DNA: TGCGCCAGCAGCCCCCTAAGGGCTAGCACAGATACGCAGTATTTT. This chain joins TRBV4-3 and TRBJ2-3; no clear D. The V gene lost 4 bases and the J gene lost 0 bases, with 11 bases spanning the gap. The CDR3 is 15 residues long. The germline V gene encodes CDR1 LGHNA and CDR2 YSLEER.

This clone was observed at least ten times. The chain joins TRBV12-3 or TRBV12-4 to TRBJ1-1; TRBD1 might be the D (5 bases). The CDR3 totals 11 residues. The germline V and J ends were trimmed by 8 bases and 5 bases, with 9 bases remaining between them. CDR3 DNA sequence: TGTGCCAGCGGCAGGGTTACTGAAGCTTTCTTT. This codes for CASGRVTEAFF.

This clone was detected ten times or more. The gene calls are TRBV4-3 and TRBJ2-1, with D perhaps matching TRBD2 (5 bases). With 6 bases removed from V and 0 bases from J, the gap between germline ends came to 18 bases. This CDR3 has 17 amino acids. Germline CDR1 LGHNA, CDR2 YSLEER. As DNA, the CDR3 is TGCGCCAGCAGTCCATGGTGGCGGAGGAGCTCCTACAATGAGCAGTTCTTC. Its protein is CASSPWWRRSSYNEQFF.

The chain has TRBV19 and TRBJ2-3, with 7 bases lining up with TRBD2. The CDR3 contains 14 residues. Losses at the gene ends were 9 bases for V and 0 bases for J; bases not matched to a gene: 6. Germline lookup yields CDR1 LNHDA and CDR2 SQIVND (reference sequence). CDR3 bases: TGTGCCAGCCGCGGGGGAACTAGCACAGATACGCAGTATTTT. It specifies CASRGGTSTDTQYF. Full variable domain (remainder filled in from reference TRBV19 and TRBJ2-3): DGGITQSPKYLFRKEGQNVTLSCEQNLNHDAMYWYRQDPGQGLRLIYYSQIVNDFQKGDIAEGYSVSREKKESFPLTVTSAQKNPTAFYLCASRGGTSTDTQYFGPGTRLTVL.

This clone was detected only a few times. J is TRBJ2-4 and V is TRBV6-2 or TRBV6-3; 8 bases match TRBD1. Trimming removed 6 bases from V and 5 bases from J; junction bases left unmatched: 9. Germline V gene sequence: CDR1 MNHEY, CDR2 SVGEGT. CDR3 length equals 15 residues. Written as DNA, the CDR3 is TGTGCCAGCAGGGGCCGGGACAGGCCAGAAAACATTCAGTACTTC. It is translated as CASRGRDRPENIQYF.

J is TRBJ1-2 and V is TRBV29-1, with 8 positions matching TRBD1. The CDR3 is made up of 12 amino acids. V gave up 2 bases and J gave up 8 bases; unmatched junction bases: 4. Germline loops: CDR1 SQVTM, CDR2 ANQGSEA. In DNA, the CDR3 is TGCAGCGTTGAATCCAGGGGGCACGGCTACACCTTC. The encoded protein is CSVESRGHGYTF.

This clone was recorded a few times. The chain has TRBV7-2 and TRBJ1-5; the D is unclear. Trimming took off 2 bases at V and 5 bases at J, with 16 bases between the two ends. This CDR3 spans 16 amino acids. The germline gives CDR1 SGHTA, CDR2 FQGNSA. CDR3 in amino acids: CASSLRGGSSHQPQHF. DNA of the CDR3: TGTGCCAGCAGCTTACGCGGCGGGAGTAGTCATCAGCCCCAGCATTTT.

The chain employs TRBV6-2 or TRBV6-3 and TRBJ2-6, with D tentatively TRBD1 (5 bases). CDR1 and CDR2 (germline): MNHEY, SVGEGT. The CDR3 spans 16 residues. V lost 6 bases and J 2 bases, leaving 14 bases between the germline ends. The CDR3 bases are TGTGCCAGCAGCCAGACAGAGGCGGCTGGGGCCAACGTCCTGACTTTC. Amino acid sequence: CASSQTEAAGANVLTF.